One and the same sample provided the 17 T cell receptor beta chains below, sequenced in a study of cytomegalovirus exposure and HLA in healthy donors. TCRdb's table, derived via immunoSEQ multiplex PCR, lists solely in-frame clones and lacks some. The sample holds about 54,000 clones, around nine tenths seen once. Sequenced: PBMCs. These receptors all come from a woman aged 18-29 years in good health and CMV-seropositive.

This clone was detected a few times. This chain uses TRBV7-9 with TRBJ2-3; 8 bases match TRBD2. This CDR3 spans 17 amino acids. Germline trimming cut 5 bases from V and 5 bases from J; bases unmatched to any gene: 15. The V gene's germline CDR1 is SEHNR and CDR2 FQNEAQ (reference sequence). The CDR3 DNA is TGTGCCAGCAGCCTAAGGGGTAGCGGGGCCCCCGGAGATACGCAGTATTTT. Protein sequence: CASSLRGSGAPGDTQYF. The complete variable domain, with remaining parts taken from reference TRBV7-9 and TRBJ2-3, reads DTGVSQNPRHKITKRGQNVTFRCDPISEHNRLYWYRQTLGQGPEFLTYFQNEAQLEKSRLLSDRFSAERPKGSFSTLEIQRTEQGDSAMYLCASSLRGSGAPGDTQYFGPGTRLTVL.

The chain carries TRBV27 and TRBJ2-1, with 7 bases lining up with TRBD1. The germline CDR1 and CDR2 sequences are MNHEY and SMNVEV (reference sequence). Germline trimming cut 4 bases from V and 0 bases from J; bases unmatched to any gene: 3. There are 15 residues in the CDR3. The CDR3 nucleotides read TGTGCCAGCAGTTCCCGGGACAGCTCCTACAATGAGCAGTTCTTC. This gives the protein CASSSRDSSYNEQFF.

The chain combines TRBV5-1 with TRBJ1-2; TRBD1 matches 8 bases. This CDR3 comprises 15 residues. Germline CDR1 is SGHRS and CDR2 is YFSETQ. Losses at the gene ends were 3 bases for V and 4 bases for J; bases not matched to a gene: 8. The CDR3 nucleotides read TGCGCCAGCAGCTCCTACCAACAGGGGGGCTATGGCTACACCTTC. It yields the protein CASSSYQQGGYGYTF.

The V call is TRBV7-3, the J call TRBJ2-1; the D is unclear. Germline V gene sequence: CDR1 SGHTA, CDR2 FQGTGA. Trimming removed 5 bases from V and 5 bases from J, with 19 bases in between. CDR3 size: 16 residues. The CDR3 DNA follows: TGTGCCAGCAGCCCTAGTGGTCACCGACGGAACAATGAGCAGTTCTTC. Its translation is CASSPSGHRRNNEQFF.

CDR3 region: CASSTGGSHNYGYTF. For the CDR3, the DNA is TGCGCCAGCAGCACAGGGGGCAGCCATAACTATGGCTACACCTTC. The rearrangement links TRBV10-2 to TRBJ1-2; 9 positions agree with TRBD1. This CDR3 contains 15 residues. The junction had 6 bases not matched to a gene; V was cut back by 6 bases and J by 1 base. Germline assignment: CDR1 WSHSY and CDR2 SAAADI.

The chain carries TRBV2 and TRBJ2-3, with 7 bases identical to TRBD2. The CDR3 runs to 15 residues. With V trimmed by 6 bases and J by 0 bases, 6 bases remained unmatched. CDR1 and CDR2 from the germline V gene are SNHLY and FYNNEI. The CDR3 bases are TGTGCCAGCAGCAACCAGGGACTAAGCACAGATACGCAGTATTTT. Its translation: CASSNQGLSTDTQYF. The whole variable domain, remainder taken from reference TRBV2 and TRBJ2-3, is EPEVTQTPSHQVTQMGQEVILRCVPISNHLYFYWYRQILGQKVEFLVSFYNNEISEKSEIFDDQFSVERPDGSNFTLKIRSTKLEDSAMYFCASSNQGLSTDTQYFGPGTRLTVL.

V is TRBV19 and J is TRBJ2-4, with D perhaps matching TRBD1 (6 bases). Trimming cost V 3 bases and J 0 bases, with 21 bases left between them. The CDR3 extends over 19 amino acids. Germline V gives CDR1 LNHDA, CDR2 SQIVND (reference sequence). CDR3 coding DNA: TGTGCCAGTAGTATGGAACAAGACAGGCCTTACCTAGCCAAAAACATTCAGTACTTC. Translated: CASSMEQDRPYLAKNIQYF.

Only a few counts were recorded for this clone. The J gene is TRBJ1-5, the V gene TRBV30; D not resolved. Trimming took off 5 bases at V and 4 bases at J, with 18 bases between the two ends. Looked up from germline, CDR1 is GTSNPN and CDR2 is SVGIG (reference sequence). This CDR3 region has 15 residues. The CDR3 here is CAWGRTLGVNQPQHF. The CDR3 bases are TGTGCCTGGGGACGGACCCTCGGGGTTAATCAGCCCCAGCATTTT.

The chain uses TRBV6-1 and TRBJ1-2; D call uncertain. This CDR3 has 14 amino acids. The germline V gene encodes CDR1 MNHNS and CDR2 SASEGT. Trimming pared 2 bases from V and 1 base from J, leaving 8 bases between. For the CDR3, the DNA is TGTGCCAGCAGTGAAAGACACCTTAACTATGGCTACACCTTC. As protein: CASSERHLNYGYTF.

The J gene is TRBJ1-1, the V gene TRBV5-1, with a tentative D call TRBD1 (6 bases). The CDR3 consists of 16 residues. V dropped 0 bases and J dropped 1 base, with 13 bases sitting between them. The germline CDR1 and CDR2 sequences are SGHRS and YFSETQ. CDR3 DNA sequence: TGCGCCAGCAGCTTGGAATGGGGGGGACAGAACACTGAAGCTTTCTTT. It yields the protein CASSLEWGGQNTEAFF.

CDR3 bases: TGTGCCAGCAGCTTAAACAGGGGAGAGACCCAGTACTTC. Its translation: CASSLNRGETQYF. The chain joins TRBV7-2 to TRBJ2-5; 7 bases are shared with TRBD1. Trimming removed 2 bases from V and 4 bases from J; junction bases left unmatched: 1. The length of the CDR3 is 13 residues. Germline V gene lookup returns CDR1 SGHTA and CDR2 FQGNSA.

The V and J genes are TRBV9 and TRBJ2-1; D possibly corresponds to TRBD2 (7 bases). Germline V gene data show CDR1 as SGDLS and CDR2 as YYNGEE. Trimming stripped 2 bases from V and 6 bases from J, with 21 bases between. The CDR3 sequence is 17 residues long. The CDR3 sequence is CASSVGNLGGAGNEQFF. DNA for the CDR3: TGTGCCAGCAGCGTTGGTAACTTGGGGGGGGCGGGCAATGAGCAGTTCTTC.

The chain links TRBV5-1 to TRBJ1-5; TRBD1 agrees at 10 bases. V shed 4 bases and J 10 bases; nucleotides not matched to a gene: 5. This CDR3 comprises 13 residues. The germline V gene has CDR1 SGHRS and CDR2 YFSETQ. CDR3 DNA sequence: TGCGCCAGCAGCGGGACAGGGGAGGAACCCCAGCATTTT. Translating gives CASSGTGEEPQHF. The whole variable domain, filled in from reference TRBV5-1 and TRBJ1-5, reads KAGVTQTPRYLIKTRGQQVTLSCSPISGHRSVSWYQQTPGQGLQFLFEYFSETQRNKGNFPGRFSGRQFSNSRSEMNVSTLELGDSALYLCASSGTGEEPQHFGDGTRLSIL.

This rearrangement joins TRBV7-2 to TRBJ2-7, with 11 bases lining up with TRBD1. The germline V gene encodes CDR1 SGHTA and CDR2 FQGNSA. CDR3 length: 16 amino acids. J lost 3 bases, V lost 1 base, and 5 bases had no gene match. In DNA form, the CDR3 reads TGTGCCAGCAGCTTAGGTGGACAGGGGGCCCTCTACGAGCAGTACTTC. This translates into CASSLGGQGALYEQYF.

The chain links TRBV13 to TRBJ1-6; 8 positions match TRBD1. The germline gives CDR1 PRHDT, CDR2 FYEKMQ (reference sequence). The junction had 10 bases not matched to a gene; V was cut back by 5 bases and J by 7 bases. The CDR3 covers 16 residues. CDR3 DNA sequence: TGTGCCAGCAGCCGTAAGACAGGGGCAGGGAATTCACCCCTCCACTTT. Its protein is CASSRKTGAGNSPLHF.

This sequence joins TRBV15 and TRBJ2-7, with TRBD1 as a possible D gene (6 bases). Trimming took off 5 bases at V and 3 bases at J, with 11 bases between the two ends. CDR1 and CDR2 from the germline V gene are LNHNV and YYDKDF (reference sequence). The CDR3 spans 13 residues. In DNA, the CDR3 is TGTGCCACCAGCCGCCGGGACAACTACGAGCAGTACTTC. Translated: CATSRRDNYEQYF.

The chain uses TRBV4-1 and TRBJ1-4, with 9 bases identical to TRBD1. This CDR3 contains 16 residues. V lost 1 base to trimming and J lost 6 bases; unmatched junction nucleotides: 6. The V gene's germline CDR1 is MGHRA and CDR2 YSYEKL. CDR3 sequence: CASSQVGGQGDEKLFF. The CDR3 nucleotides read TGCGCCAGCAGCCAAGTGGGGGGACAGGGTGATGAAAAACTGTTTTTT.